These 18 T cell receptor beta chains were sequenced from one sample in a study of T cell changes during pregnancy in multiple sclerosis. Only in-frame clones appear in the TCRdb table, and some are missing; sequencing was by immunoSEQ multiplex PCR. Among about 100,000 clones listed, about 94% were seen once. This specimen consisted of peripheral blood, obtained before pregnancy. The receptors here all came from a female donor with multiple sclerosis, enrolled in a pregnancy study.

This clone has a single count. Distinct nucleotide sequences in the sample also encode this CDR3. The chain has TRBV2 and TRBJ2-7, with 8 bases lining up with TRBD2. V was clipped by 1 base and J by 3 bases; unmatched bases: 2. CDR3 length: 14 residues. The germline gives CDR1 SNHLY, CDR2 FYNNEI. The CDR3 nucleotides read TGTGCCAGCAGTGAAGGTGCGGGGGGCTACGAGCAGTACTTC. Its protein is CASSEGAGGYEQYF.

The chain employs TRBV7-8 and TRBJ2-1; 8 bases align to TRBD2. CDR3 length: 19 amino acids. Germline V gives CDR1 SGHVS, CDR2 FQNEAQ. V lost 1 base to trimming and J lost 1 base; unmatched junction nucleotides: 12. In nucleotides, the CDR3 is TGTGCCAGCAGCTTAGAGGGTAGCGGGAAGTCGGGGTCCTACAATGAGCAGTTCTTC. Protein sequence: CASSLEGSGKSGSYNEQFF.

The V call is TRBV27, the J call TRBJ1-5; 8 bases agree with TRBD1. The CDR3 spans 15 residues. V shed 2 bases and J 6 bases; nucleotides not matched to a gene: 6. Per germline, CDR1 MNHEY and CDR2 SMNVEV (reference sequence). In nucleotides, the CDR3 is TGTGCCAGCAGTTTAGACAGGGGAGGCAGTCAGCCCCAGCATTTT. It is translated as CASSLDRGGSQPQHF.

The chain is built from TRBV19 and TRBJ2-7; 11 bases match TRBD1. The CDR3 covers 15 residues. Trimming removed 4 bases from V and 4 bases from J; junction bases left unmatched: 6. Germline V lookup: CDR1 LNHDA, CDR2 SQIVND (reference sequence). The DNA of the CDR3 is TGTGCCAGTAGTACCCCCGGGACAGGGGGATACGAGCAGTACTTC. Translated, it gives CASSTPGTGGYEQYF.

The chain joins TRBV4-1 to TRBJ1-1; 9 bases map to TRBD1. Germline CDR1 is MGHRA and CDR2 is YSYEKL. The trim removed 4 bases at V and 2 bases at J, leaving 5 bases unmatched. The CDR3 totals 15 residues. The CDR3 sequence is CASSLGQGLNTEAFF. The CDR3, as DNA: TGCGCCAGCAGCCTCGGACAGGGGCTAAACACTGAAGCTTTCTTT.

This clone was observed a single time. The chain carries TRBV30 and TRBJ2-7; D is unresolved. The CDR3 length is 12 residues. V lost 3 bases and J lost 4, with 10 bases in between. CDR1 is GTSNPN, CDR2 SVGIG, per germline (reference sequence). The CDR3 reads CAWRSPGYEQYF. CDR3 sequence (DNA): TGTGCCTGGAGGAGCCCCGGTTACGAGCAGTACTTC.

V and J are TRBV7-2 and TRBJ1-2; 7 nucleotides agree with TRBD1. J was trimmed by 11 bases and V by 5 bases; bases with no gene match: 17. The CDR3 is 15 residues long. Germline CDR1 reads SGHTA; CDR2 reads FQGNSA. The CDR3 protein is CASSPTTGFGVGYTF. The DNA for the CDR3 is TGTGCCAGCAGCCCCACGACAGGGTTCGGCGTCGGTTACACCTTC.

This chain links TRBV27 with TRBJ2-7, with 13 positions matching TRBD2. Trimming removed 0 bases from V and 5 bases from J; junction bases left unmatched: 10. The CDR3 loop spans 18 amino acids. Looked up from germline, CDR1 is MNHEY and CDR2 is SMNVEV (reference sequence). The DNA for the CDR3 is TGTGCCAGCAGTTTATCGGCGGGACTAGCGGGAATCGGAGACGAGCAGTACTTC. This sequence encodes CASSLSAGLAGIGDEQYF.

This sequence joins TRBV5-1 and TRBJ2-6; TRBD1 agrees at 7 bases. CDR3 length: 18 residues. V dropped 4 bases and J dropped 0; count of bases not matched to a gene: 10. Germline CDR1 and CDR2: SGHRS and YFSETQ. The CDR3 loop reads CASSGRTGFSSGANVLTF. The CDR3 nucleotides are TGCGCCAGCAGCGGAAGGACAGGTTTCAGCTCTGGGGCCAACGTCCTGACTTTC.

This chain uses TRBV5-4 with TRBJ2-1; TRBD1 is a possible D gene (6 bases). Germline loops: CDR1 SGHNT, CDR2 YYREEE (reference sequence). This CDR3 contains 13 residues. With 0 bases removed from V and 8 bases from J, the gap between germline ends came to 9 bases. CDR3 residues: CASSLDRDHEQFF. For the CDR3, the DNA is TGTGCCAGCAGCTTGGACAGGGACCATGAGCAGTTCTTC.

This chain uses TRBV9 with TRBJ2-3, with 9 nucleotides matching TRBD2. There are 16 residues in the CDR3. The V segment lost 3 bases and the J segment 2 bases; nucleotides outside the gene matches: 7. The germline V gene has CDR1 SGDLS and CDR2 YYNGEE. The CDR3: CASSESGRISTDTQYF. The CDR3 DNA reads TGTGCCAGCAGCGAAAGCGGGAGGATCTCCACAGATACGCAGTATTTT.

This chain connects TRBV25-1 to TRBJ2-1; no definite D call. Germline V gene sequence: CDR1 MGHDK, CDR2 SYGVNS. V was trimmed by 3 bases and J by 6 bases, leaving 9 bases between them. The CDR3 sequence is 13 residues long. The CDR3 nucleotides read TGTGCCAGCAGTGACTCCGGTGGCAATGAGCAGTTCTTC. It yields the protein CASSDSGGNEQFF.

The rearrangement uses TRBV5-1 and TRBJ1-5, with 9 bases lining up with TRBD1. The germline V gene has CDR1 SGHRS and CDR2 YFSETQ. The CDR3 extends over 18 amino acids. The junction had 8 bases not matched to a gene; V was cut back by 0 bases and J by 1 base. In nucleotides, the CDR3 is TGCGCCAGCAGCTTGGCGCCCGCCGGGACAGGGAGCAATCAGCCCCAGCATTTT. Its translation: CASSLAPAGTGSNQPQHF.

The chain is built from TRBV9 and TRBJ1-2; 12 bases line up with TRBD1. Per germline, CDR1 SGDLS and CDR2 YYNGEE. Unmatched junction bases numbered 8, after V lost 4 bases and J lost 7 bases. This CDR3 contains 15 residues. The CDR3 protein is CASSPRDRGHTGYTF. The CDR3 nucleotides are TGTGCCAGCAGCCCCCGGGACAGGGGGCATACTGGCTACACCTTC.

In DNA form, the CDR3 reads TGTGCCACCAGCAGATTCGGAGGGGACTACGAGCAGTACTTC. Amino acid sequence: CATSRFGGDYEQYF. The rearrangement uses TRBV15 and TRBJ2-7, with TRBD2 as a possible D gene (6 bases). Germline assignment: CDR1 LNHNV and CDR2 YYDKDF (reference sequence). With 2 bases removed from V and 3 bases from J, the gap between germline ends came to 11 bases. There are 14 residues in the CDR3. The full variable domain, in which reference TRBV15 and TRBJ2-7 provide the parts outside the CDR3, is DAMVIQNPRYQVTQFGKPVTLSCSQTLNHNVMYWYQQKSSQAPKLLFHYYDKDFNNEADTPDNFQSRRPNTSFCFLDIRSPGLGDTAMYLCATSRFGGDYEQYFGPGTRLTVT.

The J gene is TRBJ2-7, the V gene TRBV9; 8 bases align to TRBD2. Trimming at V came to 3 bases and at J to 4 bases, leaving 9 bases not matched to a gene. This CDR3 has 15 amino acids. CDR1 is SGDLS and CDR2 is YYNGEE in the germline V gene. The CDR3 protein is CASSAEGGTSYEQYF. The CDR3 DNA reads TGTGCCAGCAGCGCCGAAGGGGGGACTAGTTACGAGCAGTACTTC.

The chain combines TRBV7-9 with TRBJ2-7; D is perhaps TRBD2 (6 bases). Germline assignment: CDR1 SEHNR and CDR2 FQNEAQ (reference sequence). V gave up 4 bases and J gave up 4 bases, with 23 bases separating them. This CDR3 contains 17 residues. CDR3 sequence: CASSSSWPDLEGYEQYF. CDR3 coding DNA: TGTGCCAGCAGCTCCTCCTGGCCGGATTTGGAGGGGTACGAGCAGTACTTC. The whole variable domain, filled in from reference TRBV7-9 and TRBJ2-7, reads DTGVSQNPRHKITKRGQNVTFRCDPISEHNRLYWYRQTLGQGPEFLTYFQNEAQLEKSRLLSDRFSAERPKGSFSTLEIQRTEQGDSAMYLCASSSSWPDLEGYEQYFGPGTRLTVT.

The chain uses TRBV6-1 and TRBJ1-3, with 12 bases fitting TRBD1. The V gene end was trimmed by 4 bases and the J gene end by 2 bases; junction bases not matched to a gene: 6. The CDR3 has 17 residues. In germline, CDR1 is MNHNS, CDR2 SASEGT. CDR3 in amino acids: CASSVGDRGRPGNTIYF. CDR3 sequence (DNA): TGTGCCAGCAGTGTTGGGGACAGGGGGCGTCCTGGAAACACCATATATTTT.